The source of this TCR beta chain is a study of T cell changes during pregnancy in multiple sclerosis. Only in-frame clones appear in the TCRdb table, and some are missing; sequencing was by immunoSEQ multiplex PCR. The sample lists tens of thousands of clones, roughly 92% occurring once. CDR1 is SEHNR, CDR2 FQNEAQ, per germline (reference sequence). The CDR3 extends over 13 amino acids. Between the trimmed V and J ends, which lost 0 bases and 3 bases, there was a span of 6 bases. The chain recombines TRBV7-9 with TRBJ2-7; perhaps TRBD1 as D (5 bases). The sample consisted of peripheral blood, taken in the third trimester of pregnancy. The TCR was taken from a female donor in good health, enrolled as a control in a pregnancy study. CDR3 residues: CASSLAQGYEQYF. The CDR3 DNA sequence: TGTGCCAGCAGCTTAGCGCAGGGCTACGAGCAGTACTTC. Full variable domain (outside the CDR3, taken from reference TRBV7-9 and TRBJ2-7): DTGVSQNPRHKITKRGQNVTFRCDPISEHNRLYWYRQTLGQGPEFLTYFQNEAQLEKSRLLSDRFSAERPKGSFSTLEIQRTEQGDSAMYLCASSLAQGYEQYFGPGTRLTVT.